These T cell receptor beta chains were read from a single sample in a study of shared clonotypes between healthy human individuals. Clones were read by immunoSEQ multiplex PCR, and TCRdb kept only the in-frame ones, dropping some. Counted here are 950,000 to 1,300,000 clones, around 74% occurring once; the ten biggest clones make up around 1.5%. The sequenced sample was memory CD4+ T cells sorted from blood. All receptors come from a young man in good health. Each CDR3 is given with its conserved first and last residue. The D gene is left open where the match is weak. A row's size may be missing; if present it is once, few, many or a size class.

CDR3 length,D gene,V gene,J gene,clone size,CDR3 protein,CDR3 DNA
15,TRBD1,TRBV6-1,TRBJ1-2,NA,CASSVDRAGNYGYTF,TGTGCCAGCAGTGTAGACAGGGCGGGTAACTATGGCTACACCTTC
16,NA,TRBV9,TRBJ2-3,NA,CASSPPVGASTDTQYF,TGTGCCAGCAGTCCTCCCGTGGGGGCTAGCACAGATACGCAGTATTTT
16,TRBD2,TRBV2,TRBJ2-1,NA,CASSKTGGGAYNEQFF,TGTGCCAGCAGTAAAACAGGCGGGGGGGCCTACAATGAGCAGTTCTTC
14,TRBD2,TRBV6-6,TRBJ2-3,NA,CASSYAAGGPTQYF,TGTGCCAGCAGTTACGCGGCGGGGGGGCCTACGCAGTATTTT
12,NA,TRBV29-1,TRBJ1-1,few,CSVDRKNTEAFF,TGCAGCGTTGACCGTAAGAACACTGAAGCTTTCTTT
16,TRBD1,TRBV4-2,TRBJ1-5,NA,CASSQTGTGGNQPQHF,TGTGCCAGCAGCCAAACGGGGACAGGTGGCAATCAGCCCCAGCATTTT
16,NA,TRBV27,TRBJ1-5,NA,CASSPSRRISNQPQHF,TGTGCCAGCAGTCCTTCGCGGCGGATTAGCAATCAGCCCCAGCATTTT
17,TRBD1,TRBV7-6,TRBJ1-2,NA,CASSLATSRTGGSGYTF,TGTGCCAGCAGCTTAGCGACAAGTAGGACAGGGGGCTCTGGCTACACCTTC
16,NA,TRBV5-4,TRBJ2-2,NA,CASSLRLPRGTGELFF,TGTGCCAGCAGCTTGAGGCTACCCAGGGGCACCGGGGAGCTGTTTTTT
14,NA,TRBV28,TRBJ2-7,NA,CASSSPENNDEQYF,TGTGCCAGCAGTAGCCCGGAGAATAACGACGAGCAGTACTTC
15,TRBD2,TRBV30,TRBJ2-1,NA,CAWKPGTRSGDEQFF,TGTGCCTGGAAACCCGGGACTAGATCGGGCGATGAGCAGTTCTTC
16,NA,TRBV9,TRBJ2-1,NA,CASSVGGGRLDNEQFF,TGTGCCAGCAGCGTAGGAGGTGGGAGGCTGGATAATGAGCAGTTCTTC
20,TRBD1,TRBV19,TRBJ2-6,NA,CASSMEGWDRGPGGANVLTF,TGTGCCAGTAGTATGGAAGGCTGGGACAGGGGGCCAGGTGGGGCCAACGTCCTGACTTTC
15,TRBD1,TRBV30,TRBJ1-3,NA,CAWNKPGQGANTIYF,TGTGCCTGGAATAAACCGGGACAGGGGGCCAACACCATATATTTT
15,NA,TRBV18,TRBJ1-2,NA,CASSPETAANYGYTF,TGTGCCAGCTCACCAGAGACAGCAGCTAACTATGGCTACACCTTC
16,NA,TRBV7-2,TRBJ2-7,NA,CASSLDPQTASYEQYF,TGTGCCAGCAGCTTAGACCCTCAGACAGCCTCCTACGAGCAGTACTTC
15,NA,TRBV9,TRBJ2-5,NA,CASSVDPGRAETQYF,TGTGCCAGCAGCGTAGACCCGGGACGCGCGGAGACCCAGTACTTC
14,NA,TRBV5-1,TRBJ2-3,few,CASSSMDGTDTQYF,TGCGCCAGCAGCTCCATGGACGGTACAGATACGCAGTATTTT